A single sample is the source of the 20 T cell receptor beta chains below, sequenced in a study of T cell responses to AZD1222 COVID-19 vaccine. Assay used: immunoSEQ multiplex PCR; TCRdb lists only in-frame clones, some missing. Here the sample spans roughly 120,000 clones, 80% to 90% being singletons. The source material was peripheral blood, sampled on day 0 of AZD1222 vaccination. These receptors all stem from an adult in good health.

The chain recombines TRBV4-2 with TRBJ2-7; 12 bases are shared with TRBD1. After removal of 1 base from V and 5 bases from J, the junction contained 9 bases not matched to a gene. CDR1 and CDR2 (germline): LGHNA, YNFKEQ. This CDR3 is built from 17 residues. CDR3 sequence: CASSQALRGTGGNEQYF. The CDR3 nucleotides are TGTGCCAGCAGCCAAGCCCTCCGGGGGACAGGGGGCAACGAGCAGTACTTC.

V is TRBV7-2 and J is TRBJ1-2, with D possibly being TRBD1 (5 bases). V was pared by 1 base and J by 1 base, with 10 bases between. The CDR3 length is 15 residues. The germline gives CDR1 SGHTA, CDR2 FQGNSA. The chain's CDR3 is CASSLVGAHNYGYTF. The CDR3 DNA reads TGTGCCAGCAGCTTAGTAGGGGCGCATAACTATGGCTACACCTTC.

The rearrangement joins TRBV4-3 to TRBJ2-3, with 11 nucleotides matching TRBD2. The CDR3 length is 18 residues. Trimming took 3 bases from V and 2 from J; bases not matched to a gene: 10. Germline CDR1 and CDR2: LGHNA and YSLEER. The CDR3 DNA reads TGCGCCAGCAGCCAGGAAAGCTTTAGCGGGAGGGCCACAGATACGCAGTATTTT. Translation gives CASSQESFSGRATDTQYF.

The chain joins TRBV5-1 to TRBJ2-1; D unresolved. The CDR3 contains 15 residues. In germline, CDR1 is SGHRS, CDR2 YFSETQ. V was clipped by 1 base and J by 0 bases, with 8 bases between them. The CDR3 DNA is TGCGCCAGCAGCTTGCTGGCAGACTCCTACAATGAGCAGTTCTTC. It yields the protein CASSLLADSYNEQFF. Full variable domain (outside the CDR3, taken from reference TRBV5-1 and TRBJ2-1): KAGVTQTPRYLIKTRGQQVTLSCSPISGHRSVSWYQQTPGQGLQFLFEYFSETQRNKGNFPGRFSGRQFSNSRSEMNVSTLELGDSALYLCASSLLADSYNEQFFGPGTRLTVL.

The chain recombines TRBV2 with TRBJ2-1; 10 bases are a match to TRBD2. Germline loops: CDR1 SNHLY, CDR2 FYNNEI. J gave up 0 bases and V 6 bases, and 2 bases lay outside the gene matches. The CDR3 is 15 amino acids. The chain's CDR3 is CASRVAGGSYNEQFF. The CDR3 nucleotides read TGTGCCAGCAGGGTAGCGGGGGGCTCCTACAATGAGCAGTTCTTC.

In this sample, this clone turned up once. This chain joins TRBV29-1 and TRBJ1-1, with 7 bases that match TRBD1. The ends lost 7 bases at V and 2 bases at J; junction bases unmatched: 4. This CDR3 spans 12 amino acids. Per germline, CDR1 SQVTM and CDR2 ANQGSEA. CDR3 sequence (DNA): TGCAGCGGCCGGGACAGCAACACTGAAGCTTTCTTT. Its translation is CSGRDSNTEAFF.

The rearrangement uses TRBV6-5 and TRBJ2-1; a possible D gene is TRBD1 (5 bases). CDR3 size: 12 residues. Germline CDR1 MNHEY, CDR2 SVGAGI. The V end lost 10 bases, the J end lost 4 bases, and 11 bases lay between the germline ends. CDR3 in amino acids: CATEDTYNEQFF. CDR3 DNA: TGTGCCACCGAGGACACGTACAATGAGCAGTTCTTC.

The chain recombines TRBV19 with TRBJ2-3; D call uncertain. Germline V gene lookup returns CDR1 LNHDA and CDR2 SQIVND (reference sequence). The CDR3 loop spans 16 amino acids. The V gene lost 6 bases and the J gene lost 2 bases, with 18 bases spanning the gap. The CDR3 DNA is TGTGCCAGTAGAACGTCCCCAGCCCTTCCCACAGATACGCAGTATTTT. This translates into CASRTSPALPTDTQYF.

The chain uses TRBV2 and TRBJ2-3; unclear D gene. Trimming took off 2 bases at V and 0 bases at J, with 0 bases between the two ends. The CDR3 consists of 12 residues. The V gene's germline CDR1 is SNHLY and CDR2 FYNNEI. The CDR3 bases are TGTGCCAGCAGTGAAAGCACAGATACGCAGTATTTT. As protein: CASSESTDTQYF.

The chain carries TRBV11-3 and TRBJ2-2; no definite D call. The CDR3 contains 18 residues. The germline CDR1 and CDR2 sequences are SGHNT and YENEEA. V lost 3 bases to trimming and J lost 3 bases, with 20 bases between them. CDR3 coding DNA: TGTGCCAGCAGCTTCCCTGGTTGGCGGAAAGGGTACACCGGGGAGCTGTTTTTT. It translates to CASSFPGWRKGYTGELFF.

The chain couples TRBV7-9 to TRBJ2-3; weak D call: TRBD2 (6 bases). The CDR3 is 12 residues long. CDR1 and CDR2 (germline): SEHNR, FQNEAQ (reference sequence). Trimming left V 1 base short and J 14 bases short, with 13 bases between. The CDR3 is CASSLVDYRPYF. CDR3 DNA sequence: TGTGCCAGCAGCTTAGTGGACTACCGCCCGTATTTT.

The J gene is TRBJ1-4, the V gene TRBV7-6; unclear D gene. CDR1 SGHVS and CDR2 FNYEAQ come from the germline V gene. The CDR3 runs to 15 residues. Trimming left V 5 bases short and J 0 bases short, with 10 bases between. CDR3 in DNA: TGTGCCAGCAGCCCCTCGGCCGCAACTAATGAAAAACTGTTTTTT. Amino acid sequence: CASSPSAATNEKLFF.

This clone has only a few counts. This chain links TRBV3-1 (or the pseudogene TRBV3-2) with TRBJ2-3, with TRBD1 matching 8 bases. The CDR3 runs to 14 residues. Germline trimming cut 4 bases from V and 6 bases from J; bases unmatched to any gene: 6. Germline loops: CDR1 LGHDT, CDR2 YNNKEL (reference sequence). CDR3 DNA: TGTGCCAGCAGCCGCCGAGACAGGGGTGATACGCAGTATTTT. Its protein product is CASSRRDRGDTQYF.

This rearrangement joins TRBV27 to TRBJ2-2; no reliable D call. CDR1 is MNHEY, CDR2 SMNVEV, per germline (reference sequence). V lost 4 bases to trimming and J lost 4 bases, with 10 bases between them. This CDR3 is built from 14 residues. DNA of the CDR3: TGTGCCAGCAGTTCTTTGGACCGCACCGGGGAGCTGTTTTTT. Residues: CASSSLDRTGELFF.

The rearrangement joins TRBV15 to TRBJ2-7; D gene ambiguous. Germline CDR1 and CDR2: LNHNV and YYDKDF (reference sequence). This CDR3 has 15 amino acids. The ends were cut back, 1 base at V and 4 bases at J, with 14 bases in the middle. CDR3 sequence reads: CATSRAPLDGYEQYF. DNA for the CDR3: TGTGCCACCAGCAGAGCACCCCTCGACGGTTACGAGCAGTACTTC.

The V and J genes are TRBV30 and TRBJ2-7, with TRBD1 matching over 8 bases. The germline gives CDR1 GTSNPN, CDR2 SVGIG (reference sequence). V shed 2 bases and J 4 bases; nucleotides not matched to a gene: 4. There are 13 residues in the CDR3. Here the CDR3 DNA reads TGTGCCTGGAGTCGGCAGGGGGCTTACGAGCAGTACTTC. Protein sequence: CAWSRQGAYEQYF.

The CDR3 reads CASSGGGSQETQYF. CDR3 nucleotide sequence: TGTGCCAGCAGTGGAGGAGGGTCCCAAGAGACCCAGTACTTC. The chain joins TRBV7-2 to TRBJ2-5, with a tentative D call TRBD2 (6 bases). CDR3 length: 14 residues. V was shortened by 6 bases and J by 1 base, with 12 bases between the two germline ends. The germline V gene encodes CDR1 SGHTA and CDR2 FQGNSA. Filled out from reference TRBV7-2 and TRBJ2-5, the complete variable domain reads GAGVSQSPSNKVTEKGKDVELRCDPISGHTALYWYRQSLGQGLEFLIYFQGNSAPDKSGLPSDRFSAERTGGSVSTLTIQRTQQEDSAVYLCASSGGGSQETQYFGPGTRLLVL.

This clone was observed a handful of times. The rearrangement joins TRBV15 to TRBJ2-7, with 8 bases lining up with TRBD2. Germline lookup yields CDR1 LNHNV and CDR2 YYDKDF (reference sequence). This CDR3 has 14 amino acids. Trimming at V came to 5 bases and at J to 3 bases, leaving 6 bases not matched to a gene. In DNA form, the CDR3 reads TGTGCCACCAGCCGCCCCGGGACTAGCTACGAGCAGTACTTC. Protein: CATSRPGTSYEQYF.

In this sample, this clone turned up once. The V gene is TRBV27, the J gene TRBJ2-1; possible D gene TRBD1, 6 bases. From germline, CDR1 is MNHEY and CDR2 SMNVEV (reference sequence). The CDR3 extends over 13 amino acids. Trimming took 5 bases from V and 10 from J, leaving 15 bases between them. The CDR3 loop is CASSGTRRREQFF. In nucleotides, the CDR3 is TGTGCCAGCAGTGGGACACGACGCCGGGAGCAGTTCTTC.

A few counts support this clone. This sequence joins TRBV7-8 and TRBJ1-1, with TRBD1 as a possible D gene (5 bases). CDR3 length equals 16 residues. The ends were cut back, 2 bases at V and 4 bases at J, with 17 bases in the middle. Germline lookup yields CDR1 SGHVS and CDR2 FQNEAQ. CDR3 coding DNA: TGTGCCAGCAGCTTATCTGATTTTGGGGCCCGCACTGAAGCTTTCTTT. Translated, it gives CASSLSDFGARTEAFF. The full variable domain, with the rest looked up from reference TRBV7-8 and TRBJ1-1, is GAGVSQSPRYKVAKRGQDVALRCDPISGHVSLFWYQQALGQGPEFLTYFQNEAQLDKSGLPSDRFFAERPEGSVSTLKIQRTQQEDSAVYLCASSLSDFGARTEAFFGQGTRLTVV.